One and the same sample provided the 27 T cell receptor beta chains below, sequenced in a study of blood T cell repertoires in COVID-19 (dated by TCRdb to 2018 to 2021). Library preparation was by the immunoSEQ multiplex PCR assay. The table was pulled from immuneACCESS by TCRdb, which kept in-frame rearrangements only. Such tables lose some clones; where checked, under half of the loss comes from unresolved V genes, and the rest has no known cause. Counted in this sample were under 400,000 clones; 80% to 90% of them appeared once. The ten most abundant clones make up around 1.9% of the sample. The sequenced material came from PBMCs or T cells enriched from blood (not recorded which). All receptors come from a man in his forties or fifties in a cohort exposed to, infected with or recovered from COVID-19 (not recorded which).

This sequence joins TRBV24-1 and TRBJ2-1; 12 bases are a match to TRBD2. The CDR3 runs 18 residues. CDR1 KGHDR and CDR2 SFDVKD come from the germline V gene. V gave up 4 bases and J gave up 7 bases; unmatched junction bases: 13. The CDR3 DNA sequence: TGTGCCACCAGTGACCCCCATTTGAGGACTAGCGGGACTAATGAGCAGTTCTTC. This codes for CATSDPHLRTSGTNEQFF.

This clone was recorded only once. The rearrangement links TRBV11-3 to TRBJ2-7; perhaps TRBD1 as D (5 bases). The CDR3 runs to 12 residues. V lost 4 bases and J 5 bases, leaving 9 bases between the germline ends. Germline-derived CDR1 and CDR2 are SGHNT and YENEEA. The CDR3 nucleotides are TGTGCCAGCAGCTATGGGGCGAACGAGCAGTACTTC. Protein product: CASSYGANEQYF.

The count of this clone is one. This chain links TRBV6-5 with TRBJ2-2, with 8 bases matching TRBD1. V was clipped by 4 bases and J by 6 bases; unmatched bases: 7. Germline lookup yields CDR1 MNHEY and CDR2 SVGAGI. This CDR3 is 15 amino acids long. The CDR3 region is CASSSDRAGSGELFF. The CDR3 nucleotides are TGTGCCAGCAGTTCGGACAGGGCTGGATCCGGGGAGCTGTTTTTT.

This sequence joins TRBV2 and TRBJ2-7; 7 nucleotides agree with TRBD1. CDR1 is SNHLY, CDR2 FYNNEI, per germline. CDR3 size: 13 residues. With V trimmed by 8 bases and J by 3 bases, 7 bases remained unmatched. CDR3: CASSAQGFYEQYF. CDR3 sequence (DNA): TGTGCCAGCTCCGCACAGGGGTTCTACGAGCAGTACTTC. Full variable domain (remainder filled in from reference TRBV2 and TRBJ2-7): EPEVTQTPSHQVTQMGQEVILRCVPISNHLYFYWYRQILGQKVEFLVSFYNNEISEKSEIFDDQFSVERPDGSNFTLKIRSTKLEDSAMYFCASSAQGFYEQYFGPGTRLTVT.

The chain couples TRBV30 to TRBJ2-7; 11 bases match TRBD2. The germline V gene encodes CDR1 GTSNPN and CDR2 SVGIG (reference sequence). The J segment lost 3 bases and the V segment lost 0 bases, leaving 1 base of the junction unmatched. The CDR3 is made up of 14 amino acids. The CDR3 reads CAWSVTSGSYEQYF. The CDR3 DNA follows: TGTGCCTGGAGTGTAACTAGCGGGAGCTACGAGCAGTACTTC.

The chain uses TRBV7-9 and TRBJ1-2, with a tentative D call TRBD1 (5 bases). The CDR3 has 12 residues. V was shortened by 6 bases and J by 5 bases, with 10 bases between the two germline ends. Germline CDR1 and CDR2: SEHNR and FQNEAQ (reference sequence). As DNA, the CDR3 is TGTGCCAGCAGTCCACCAGGGTATGGCTACACCTTC. Encoded protein: CASSPPGYGYTF.

V gene TRBV3-1 (or the pseudogene TRBV3-2) combines with J gene TRBJ2-2; a possible D gene is TRBD1 (6 bases). V lost 2 bases to trimming and J lost 0 bases, with 10 bases between them. Germline V gene data show CDR1 as LGHDT and CDR2 as YNNKEL (reference sequence). The CDR3 length is 16 residues. The CDR3 protein is CASSQQQGPNTGELFF. CDR3 DNA: TGTGCCAGCAGCCAACAACAGGGTCCGAACACCGGGGAGCTGTTTTTT.

The chain couples TRBV11-1 to TRBJ2-7; 9 bases are shared with TRBD2. CDR3 length: 15 amino acids. The ends lost 2 bases at V and 1 base at J; junction bases unmatched: 3. The germline gives CDR1 SGHAT, CDR2 FQDESV (reference sequence). CDR3 residues: CASSLQLAGSYEQYF. The CDR3 nucleotides are TGTGCCAGCAGCTTACAGCTAGCGGGGTCCTACGAGCAGTACTTC. Full variable domain (remainder filled in from reference TRBV11-1 and TRBJ2-7): EAEVAQSPRYKITEKSQAVAFWCDPISGHATLYWYRQILGQGPELLVQFQDESVVDDSQLPKDRFSAERLKGVDSTLKIQPAELGDSAMYLCASSLQLAGSYEQYFGPGTRLTVT.

For the CDR3, the DNA is TGCAGTGCTAGTGAAGGGAGCTCCTATAATTCACCCCTCCACTTT. The encoded protein is CSASEGSSYNSPLHF. The chain recombines TRBV20-1 with TRBJ1-6; the D is unclear. The germline V gene encodes CDR1 DFQATT and CDR2 SNEGSKA (reference sequence). Trimming took 3 bases from V and 0 from J, leaving 9 bases between them. The CDR3 is 15 residues long.

This clone was observed a single time. The V gene is TRBV5-4, the J gene TRBJ2-5, with a weak D call TRBD1 (5 bases). V was shortened by 1 base and J by 3 bases, with 7 bases between the two germline ends. This CDR3 is built from 13 residues. CDR1 is SGHNT, CDR2 YYREEE, per germline (reference sequence). The CDR3 region is CASSLSGKETQYF. Here the CDR3 DNA reads TGTGCCAGCAGCTTGTCAGGGAAAGAGACCCAGTACTTC. Complete variable domain (other parts from reference TRBV5-4 and TRBJ2-5): ETGVTQSPTHLIKTRGQQVTLRCSSQSGHNTVSWYQQALGQGPQFIFQYYREEENGRGNFPPRFSGLQFPNYSSELNVNALELDDSALYLCASSLSGKETQYFGPGTRLLVL.

V and J are TRBV24-1 and TRBJ1-2; TRBD1 matches 12 bases. Trimming took 5 bases from V and 14 from J; bases not matched to a gene: 8. The CDR3 loop spans 13 amino acids. Germline assignment: CDR1 KGHDR and CDR2 SFDVKD. The chain's CDR3 is CATSGGQGARQTF. Here the CDR3 DNA reads TGTGCCACCAGTGGGGGACAGGGGGCGAGACAAACCTTC.

This rearrangement joins TRBV30 to TRBJ2-6; D is undetermined. V gave up 5 bases and J gave up 0 bases, with 11 bases separating them. This CDR3 is 15 amino acids long. Germline loops: CDR1 GTSNPN, CDR2 SVGIG (reference sequence). In DNA, the CDR3 is TGTGCCTGGGGTCTAATATACTCTGGGGCCAACGTCCTGACTTTC. This translates into CAWGLIYSGANVLTF.

The chain links TRBV7-9 to TRBJ2-1; D gene ambiguous. The germline V and J ends were trimmed by 5 bases and 0 bases, with 11 bases remaining between them. CDR1 and CDR2 (germline): SEHNR, FQNEAQ (reference sequence). This CDR3 contains 15 residues. CDR3: CASSLEFSSYNEQFF. Written as DNA, the CDR3 is TGTGCCAGCAGCCTTGAGTTTAGCTCCTACAATGAGCAGTTCTTC.

The V gene is TRBV6-5, the J gene TRBJ1-2; weak D call: TRBD1 (6 bases). The V end was cut by 6 bases, the J end by 5 bases, with 13 bases between. Germline V gene lookup returns CDR1 MNHEY and CDR2 SVGAGI. The CDR3 has 13 residues. CDR3 coding DNA: TGTGCCAGCAGAATGGACAGCGGTTATGGCTACACCTTC. It codes for CASRMDSGYGYTF.

This chain joins TRBV14 and TRBJ2-1; TRBD2 aligns across 10 bases. The CDR3 loop spans 15 amino acids. V lost 1 base and J lost 4; bases outside the gene matches: 1. The germline gives CDR1 SGHDN, CDR2 FVKESK. Here the CDR3 DNA reads TGTGCCAGCAGCCAAGTTAGCGGGAGGTACAATGAGCAGTTCTTC. Protein product: CASSQVSGRYNEQFF.

The V gene is TRBV2, the J gene TRBJ1-2, with D hard to call. Germline V gene data show CDR1 as SNHLY and CDR2 as FYNNEI. V was clipped by 0 bases and J by 6 bases, with 11 bases between them. There are 14 residues in the CDR3. CDR3 nucleotide sequence: TGTGCCAGCAGTGAAGCGTCGGGGAAACATGGCTACACCTTC. Translation: CASSEASGKHGYTF.

The V gene is TRBV6-4, the J gene TRBJ1-5; D gene unclear. Germline CDR1 is MRHNA and CDR2 is SNTAGT. The CDR3 loop spans 15 amino acids. The V and J ends lost 4 bases and 0 bases respectively, with 10 bases between them. Written as DNA, the CDR3 is TGTGCCAGCAGTGGACGGAACTATAGCAATCAGCCCCAGCATTTT. This translates into CASSGRNYSNQPQHF.

V is TRBV13 and J is TRBJ2-7, with D possibly being TRBD2 (6 bases). CDR1 PRHDT and CDR2 FYEKMQ come from the germline V gene (reference sequence). The CDR3 extends over 15 amino acids. Trimming took off 0 bases at V and 5 bases at J, with 14 bases between the two ends. The chain's CDR3 is CASSLGTSGGNEQYF. CDR3 DNA sequence: TGTGCCAGCAGCTTAGGAACCAGCGGAGGGAACGAGCAGTACTTC.

The V gene is TRBV7-3, the J gene TRBJ2-2; 7 bases map to TRBD1. There are 17 residues in the CDR3. Germline CDR1 reads SGHTA; CDR2 reads FQGTGA. Trimming took 1 base from V and 5 from J; bases not matched to a gene: 10. DNA of the CDR3: TGTGCCAGCAGCTTAAATGGACAGGCGCCCTCGACCGGGGAGCTGTTTTTT. Its translation: CASSLNGQAPSTGELFF.

This chain connects TRBV27 to TRBJ1-2; 8 bases are a match to TRBD1. The germline CDR1 and CDR2 sequences are MNHEY and SMNVEV (reference sequence). This CDR3 spans 16 amino acids. Losses at the gene ends were 1 base for V and 8 bases for J; bases not matched to a gene: 12. Here the CDR3 DNA reads TGTGCCAGCAGTTTATACCAGGACAGGGTTAAAGGAGGCTACACCTTC. Its translation: CASSLYQDRVKGGYTF.

This chain links TRBV3-1 (or the pseudogene TRBV3-2) with TRBJ1-1; D uncertain. The CDR3 consists of 13 residues. Germline CDR1 LGHDT, CDR2 YNNKEL (reference sequence). V was trimmed by 0 bases and J by 5 bases, leaving 7 bases between them. The CDR3 DNA follows: TGTGCCAGCAGCCAAGATTACTTTACTGAAGCTTTCTTT. The encoded protein is CASSQDYFTEAFF.

This clone has only a few counts. The chain recombines TRBV10-3 with TRBJ1-2; 8 bases are a match to TRBD1. The germline V gene encodes CDR1 ENHRY and CDR2 SYGVKD. The CDR3 runs to 15 residues. Trimming took 3 bases from V and 5 from J; bases not matched to a gene: 8. Here the CDR3 reads CAISEQGGANYGYTF. Here the CDR3 DNA reads TGTGCCATCAGTGAACAGGGGGGCGCAAATTATGGCTACACCTTC.

The chain employs TRBV19 and TRBJ2-3, with TRBD2 identical over 9 bases. CDR1 LNHDA and CDR2 SQIVND come from the germline V gene (reference sequence). The CDR3 sequence is 14 residues long. Trimming cost V 7 bases and J 4 bases; bases outside gene matches: 6. CDR3 amino acids: CASTIAGVADTQYF. CDR3 DNA sequence: TGTGCCAGTACCATAGCGGGAGTCGCAGATACGCAGTATTTT.

This clone was counted only a few times. J is TRBJ1-5 and V is TRBV3-1 (or the pseudogene TRBV3-2), with D maybe TRBD1 (5 bases). Trimming cost V 2 bases and J 4 bases, with 9 bases left between them. Germline-derived CDR1 and CDR2 are LGHDT and YNNKEL (reference sequence). The CDR3 runs 14 residues. The CDR3 region has the DNA TGTGCCAGCAGCCAACGAGGGACTAATCAGCCCCAGCATTTT. It codes for CASSQRGTNQPQHF.

The chain links TRBV28 to TRBJ2-4; possibly TRBD1 for D (7 bases). CDR1 and CDR2 (germline): MDHEN, SYDVKM. Trimming removed 2 bases from V and 2 bases from J, with 13 bases in between. CDR3 length: 16 amino acids. CDR3 in amino acids: CASSLIQGGTKNIQYF. Here the CDR3 DNA reads TGTGCCAGCAGTTTAATCCAGGGGGGAACCAAAAACATTCAGTACTTC.

This chain joins TRBV19 and TRBJ2-5; 8 bases agree with TRBD1. The CDR3 has 13 residues. V lost 5 bases and J lost 5; bases outside the gene matches: 4. Germline V gene lookup returns CDR1 LNHDA and CDR2 SQIVND (reference sequence). The CDR3, as DNA: TGTGCCAGTAGTTACAGGGGGGCCGAGACCCAGTACTTC. It encodes CASSYRGAETQYF.

V usage is TRBV30 and J usage is TRBJ2-1, with D possibly matching TRBD2 (7 bases). The CDR3 runs 14 residues. V was clipped by 1 base and J by 10 bases, with 17 bases between them. In germline, CDR1 is GTSNPN, CDR2 SVGIG (reference sequence). The CDR3 sequence is CAWSGGGGPLEQFF. In DNA, the CDR3 is TGTGCCTGGAGTGGAGGCGGGGGCCCCCTCGAGCAGTTCTTC. The full variable domain, completed using reference TRBV30 and TRBJ2-1, is SQTIHQWPATLVQPVGSPLSLECTVEGTSNPNLYWYRQAAGRGLQLLFYSVGIGQISSEVPQNLSASRPQDRQFILSSKKLLLSDSGFYLCAWSGGGGPLEQFFGPGTRLTVL.